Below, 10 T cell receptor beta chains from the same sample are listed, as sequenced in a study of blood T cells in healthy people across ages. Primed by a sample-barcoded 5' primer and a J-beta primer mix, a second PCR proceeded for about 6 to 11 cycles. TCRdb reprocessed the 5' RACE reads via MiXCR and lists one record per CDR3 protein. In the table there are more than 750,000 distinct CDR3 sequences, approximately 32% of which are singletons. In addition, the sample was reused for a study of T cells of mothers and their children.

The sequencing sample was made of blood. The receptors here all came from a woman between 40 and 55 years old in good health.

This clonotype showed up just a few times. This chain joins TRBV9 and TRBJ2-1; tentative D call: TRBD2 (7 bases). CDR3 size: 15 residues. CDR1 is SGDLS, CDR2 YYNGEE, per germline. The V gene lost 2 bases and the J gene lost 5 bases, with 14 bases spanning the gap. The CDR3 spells CASSVAGAIHNEQFF. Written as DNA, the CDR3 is TGTGCCAGCAGCGTCGCGGGGGCCATCCACAATGAGCAGTTCTTC. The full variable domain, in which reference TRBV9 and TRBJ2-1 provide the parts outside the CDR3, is DSGVTQTPKHLITATGQRVTLRCSPRSGDLSVYWYQQSLDQGLQFLIQYYNGEERAKGNILERFSAQQFPDLHSELNLSSLELGDSALYFCASSVAGAIHNEQFFGPGTRLTVL.

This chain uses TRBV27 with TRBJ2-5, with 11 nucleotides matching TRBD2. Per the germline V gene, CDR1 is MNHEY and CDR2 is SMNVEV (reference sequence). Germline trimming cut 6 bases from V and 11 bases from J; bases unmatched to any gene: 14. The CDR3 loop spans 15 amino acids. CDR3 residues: CASSLIAGGPREQYF. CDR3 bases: TGTGCCAGCAGCTTGATAGCGGGGGGGCCGCGTGAGCAGTACTTC.

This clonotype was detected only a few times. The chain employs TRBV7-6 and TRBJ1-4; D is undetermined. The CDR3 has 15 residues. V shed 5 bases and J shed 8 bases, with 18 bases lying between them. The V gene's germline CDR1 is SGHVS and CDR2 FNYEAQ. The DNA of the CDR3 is TGTGCCAGCAGCCCAGGCCCGGGTTCTTCAGAAAAACTGTTTTTT. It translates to CASSPGPGSSEKLFF. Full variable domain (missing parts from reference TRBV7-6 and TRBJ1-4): GAGVSQSPRYKVTKRGQDVALRCDPISGHVSLYWYRQALGQGPEFLTYFNYEAQQDKSGLPNDRFSAERPEGSISTLTIQRTEQRDSAMYRCASSPGPGSSEKLFFGSGTQLSVL.

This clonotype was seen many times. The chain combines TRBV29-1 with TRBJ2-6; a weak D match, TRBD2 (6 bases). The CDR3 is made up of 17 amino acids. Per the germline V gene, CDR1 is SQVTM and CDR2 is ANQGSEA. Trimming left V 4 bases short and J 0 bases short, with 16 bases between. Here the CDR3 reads CSVGGTGTSSGANVLTF. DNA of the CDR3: TGCAGCGTTGGCGGGACTGGTACCTCCTCTGGGGCCAACGTCCTGACTTTC.

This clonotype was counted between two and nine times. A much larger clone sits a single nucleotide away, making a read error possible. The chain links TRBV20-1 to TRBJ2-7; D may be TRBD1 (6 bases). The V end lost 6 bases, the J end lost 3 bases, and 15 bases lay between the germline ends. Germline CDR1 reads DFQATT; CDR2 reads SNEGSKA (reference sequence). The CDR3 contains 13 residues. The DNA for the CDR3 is TGCAGTGCCGTCCGACAGGCCGGCTACGAGCAGTACTTC. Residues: CSAVRQAGYEQYF.

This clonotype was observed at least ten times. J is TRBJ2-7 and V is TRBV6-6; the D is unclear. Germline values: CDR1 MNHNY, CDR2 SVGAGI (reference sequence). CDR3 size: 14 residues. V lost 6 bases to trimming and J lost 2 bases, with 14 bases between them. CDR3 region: CASSPGRIPYEQYF. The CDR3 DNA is TGTGCCAGCAGCCCCGGACGGATTCCCTACGAGCAGTACTTC.

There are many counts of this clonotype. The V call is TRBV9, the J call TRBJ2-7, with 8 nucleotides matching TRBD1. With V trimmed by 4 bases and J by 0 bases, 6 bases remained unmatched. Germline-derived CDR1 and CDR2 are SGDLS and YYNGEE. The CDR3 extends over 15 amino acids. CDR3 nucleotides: TGTGCCAGCAGCCCGGTGACAGGGGCCTCCTACGAGCAGTACTTC. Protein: CASSPVTGASYEQYF.

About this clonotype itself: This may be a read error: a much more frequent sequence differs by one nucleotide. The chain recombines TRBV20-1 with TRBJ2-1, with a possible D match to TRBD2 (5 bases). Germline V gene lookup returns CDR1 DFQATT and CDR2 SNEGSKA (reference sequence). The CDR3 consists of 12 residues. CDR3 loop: CSPMGSQEGQFF. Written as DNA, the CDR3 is TGCAGCCCAATGGGGTCCCAAGAGGGCCAGTTCTTC.

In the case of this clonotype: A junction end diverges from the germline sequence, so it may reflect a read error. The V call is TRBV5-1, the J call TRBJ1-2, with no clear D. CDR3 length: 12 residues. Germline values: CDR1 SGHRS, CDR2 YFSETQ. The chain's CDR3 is CASGLDGYGYTF. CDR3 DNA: TGCGCCAGCGGCTTGGACGGATATGGCTACACCTTC.

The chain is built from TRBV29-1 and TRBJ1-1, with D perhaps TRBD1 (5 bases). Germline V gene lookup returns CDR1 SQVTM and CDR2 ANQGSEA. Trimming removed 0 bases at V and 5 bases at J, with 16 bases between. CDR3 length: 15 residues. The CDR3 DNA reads TGCAGCGTTGAAGATAGGCGGGGGGTGGTGACTGAAGCTTTCTTT. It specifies CSVEDRRGVVTEAFF.